This T cell receptor beta chain originates from a study of identical twins. Template switching, a step in the protocol, added a universal primer site, and cDNA carried unique molecular identifiers. TCRdb redid the calling of the 5' RACE reads with MiXCR, one entry per CDR3 protein. The table lists 1.5 million to 2 million distinct CDR3 sequences, around a third of them singletons. Study results and limitations: Sequences that were out-of-frame, alpha and twin-shared displayed an excess of low generation probability.

In regard to this clonotype: Its matching antigen is unknown.

Trimming took off 6 bases at V and 12 bases at J, with 14 bases between the two ends. This CDR3 has 11 amino acids. CDR1 and CDR2 (germline): MDHEN, SYDVKM. Sequencing input: cord blood. The V call is TRBV28, the J call TRBJ1-1, with unresolved D. The clonotype originates from a newborn girl in good health. The CDR3 loop reads CASSRDMSSFF. In DNA, the CDR3 is TGTGCCAGCAGCCGCGACATGAGTTCTTTCTTT.